This is a list of T cell receptor beta chains from one sample in a study of blood T cell repertoires in COVID-19. TCRdb keeps only in-frame clones here, not all; method: immunoSEQ multiplex PCR. The sample records about 130,000 clones, roughly 80% being singletons. Material: PBMCs or T cells enriched from blood (not recorded which). The receptors shown here come from a man in his fifties who had recovered from COVID-19. CDR3s include the opening cysteine and the closing phenylalanine or tryptophan. The D gene is left open where the match is weak. Part of the rows lack a size; the others show once, few, many or a class for expanded clones.

V: TRBV27
size: -
J: TRBJ1-1
D: -
CDR3: CASSINMNTEAFF
DNA: TGTGCCAGCAGTATTAACATGAACACTGAAGCTTTCTTT

V: TRBV9
size: -
J: TRBJ2-2
D: -
CDR3: CASTGQLNTGELFF
DNA: TGTGCCAGCACAGGCCAGCTGAACACCGGGGAGCTGTTTTTT

V: TRBV19
size: -
J: TRBJ2-1
D: TRBD2
CDR3: CARKGNLAAPDNEQFF
DNA: TGTGCCAGAAAGGGGAATCTAGCGGCCCCTGACAATGAGCAGTTCTTC

V: TRBV19
size: once
J: TRBJ2-4
D: -
CDR3: CASSMDSGDIQYF
DNA: TGTGCCAGTAGTATGGACAGCGGAGACATTCAGTACTTC

V: TRBV19
size: -
J: TRBJ1-5
D: TRBD1
CDR3: CASSRTGGRDQPQHF
DNA: TGTGCCAGTAGTAGAACAGGGGGACGGGATCAGCCCCAGCATTTT

V: TRBV7-3
size: -
J: TRBJ1-5
D: TRBD1
CDR3: CASSLKVWAGGPNQPQHF
DNA: TGTGCCAGCAGCTTAAAGGTCTGGGCAGGGGGCCCCAATCAGCCCCAGCATTTT

V: TRBV2
size: -
J: TRBJ1-3
D: -
CDR3: CASSAGAGTGNTIYF
DNA: TGTGCCAGCAGTGCCGGGGCGGGGACTGGAAACACCATATATTTT

V: TRBV5-1
size: once
J: TRBJ1-4
D: -
CDR3: CASSLEGRLWEKLFF
DNA: TGCGCCAGCAGCTTGGAGGGCCGACTATGGGAAAAACTGTTTTTT

V: TRBV7-8
size: -
J: TRBJ1-5
D: -
CDR3: CASSPRRGQPQHF
DNA: TGTGCCAGCAGCCCCCGGCGGGGCCAGCCCCAGCATTTT

V: TRBV5-1
size: once
J: TRBJ2-3
D: -
CDR3: CASSSIRTDTQYF
DNA: TGCGCCAGCAGCTCAATCCGCACAGATACGCAGTATTTT

V: TRBV5-1
size: few
J: TRBJ1-3
D: -
CDR3: CASSGASGNTIYF
DNA: TGCGCCAGCAGCGGAGCTTCTGGAAACACCATATATTTT

V: TRBV7-9
size: once
J: TRBJ1-6
D: -
CDR3: CASSLSRSSYNSPLHF
DNA: TGTGCCAGCAGCTTATCGAGGAGCTCCTATAATTCACCCCTCCACTTT

V: TRBV11-2
size: -
J: TRBJ2-1
D: -
CDR3: CASSSRQTGDNEQFF
DNA: TGTGCCAGCAGCTCAAGACAAACAGGAGACAATGAGCAGTTCTTC

V: TRBV5-4
size: -
J: TRBJ2-1
D: TRBD2
CDR3: CASSLSWGGRDEQFF
DNA: TGTGCCAGCAGCTTGAGCTGGGGGGGGAGGGATGAGCAGTTCTTC

V: TRBV7-3
size: -
J: TRBJ1-1
D: -
CDR3: CASSLNPGGGTEAFF
DNA: TGTGCCAGCAGCTTAAACCCCGGGGGAGGCACTGAAGCTTTCTTT

V: TRBV27
size: -
J: TRBJ1-2
D: -
CDR3: CASSPGVANYGYTF
DNA: TGTGCCAGCAGTCCCGGGGTCGCTAACTATGGCTACACCTTC

V: TRBV6-5
size: -
J: TRBJ2-7
D: -
CDR3: CASSYSRVSGYEQYF
DNA: TGTGCCAGCAGTTACTCGAGGGTCTCTGGGTACGAGCAGTACTTC

V: TRBV5-1
size: few
J: TRBJ1-4
D: -
CDR3: CASSLGQWNEKLFF
DNA: TGCGCCAGCAGCTTGGGACAGTGGAATGAAAAACTGTTTTTT

V: TRBV11-2
size: -
J: TRBJ2-1
D: TRBD1
CDR3: CASSFYRTGDTNEQFF
DNA: TGTGCCAGCAGCTTTTACCGGACAGGGGATACCAATGAGCAGTTCTTC